A single T cell receptor (beta chain) is shown here with its context. Generated by immunoSEQ multiplex PCR, the TCRdb table keeps only in-frame clones and is missing some. Among 210,000 or so clones listed, roughly 80% were seen once. These data come from a study of blood T cell repertoires in COVID-19. Turning to the study itself: In each case, the material was cDNA or gDNA derived from T cells, B-cell-depleted T cells, or PBMCs.

Germline V gene lookup returns CDR1 SGHVS and CDR2 FQNEAQ. The CDR3 is made up of 15 amino acids. V lost 5 bases to trimming and J lost 6 bases; unmatched junction nucleotides: 9. The sequenced material came from peripheral blood. The TCR originated in a man between 45 and 60 years old who had recovered from COVID-19. The V gene is TRBV7-8, the J gene TRBJ1-5; TRBD1 agrees at 8 bases. CDR3 nucleotides: TGTGCCAGCAGCCCGCTGCAGGGGGCGCGTCAGCCCCAGCATTTT. It specifies CASSPLQGARQPQHF.